This T cell receptor (beta chain) was identified in a study of T cell changes during pregnancy in multiple sclerosis. Sequencing was performed with immunoSEQ multiplex PCR; in TCRdb, only in-frame clones are kept and a portion is missing. The sample contains under 100,000 clones, 94% of which appear only once. The CDR3 has 15 residues. Trimming removed 1 base from V and 3 bases from J, with 13 bases in between. Germline V gene data show CDR1 as MGHRA and CDR2 as YSYEKL. This clone was recorded a few times. The chain links TRBV4-1 to TRBJ2-7; D might be TRBD2 (5 bases). The sample here was peripheral blood, taken in the third trimester of pregnancy. The sequence derives from a female donor with multiple sclerosis, enrolled in a pregnancy study. Here the CDR3 DNA reads TGCGCCAGCAGCCAAGGGCCCGGGGATATCTACGAGCAGTACTTC. Its translation is CASSQGPGDIYEQYF.